These 25 T cell receptor beta chains came from one sample sequenced in a study of vaccination effects on CD4 cells after COVID-19. For these receptors, no antigen is known. ViraFEST expansion of antigen-specific CD4+ T cells with viral peptide pools preceded sequencing. Having been cultured for about 10 days, the cells underwent CD4+ T cell isolation. Two doses of BNT162b2 or mRNA-1273 vaccine were administered to participants. Sequenced by immunoSEQ multiplex PCR; TCRdb stores in-frame clones only, minus some. The sample has around 59,000 clones; 78% are singletons. The input for sequencing was CD4+ T cells from PBMCs cultured with HCoV-OC43 spike peptides, taken after COVID-19 vaccination. Stated subset: HCoV-OC43 spike overlapping peptide pool stimulation. The receptors here all came from a human donor who received a COVID-19 vaccine.

The rearrangement joins TRBV4-1 to TRBJ2-7; TRBD1 matches at 10 bases. Germline assignment: CDR1 MGHRA and CDR2 YSYEKL. The CDR3 has 15 amino acids. V lost 8 bases to trimming and J lost 2 bases; unmatched junction nucleotides: 9. CDR3 DNA: TGCGCCAGCCGGGGACCGGGGACAGGGGCCTACGAGCAGTACGTC. Amino acids: CASRGPGTGAYEQYV.

The gene calls are TRBV4-3 and TRBJ2-3; D not certain. Germline assignment: CDR1 LGHNA and CDR2 YSLEER. This CDR3 region has 16 residues. Trimming cost V 1 base and J 6 bases, with 17 bases left between them. CDR3 loop: CASSQGTGSMSDTQYF. The CDR3 DNA is TGCGCCAGCAGCCAAGGTACCGGATCAATGTCTGATACGCAGTATTTT.

The chain links TRBV18 to TRBJ2-6, with D possibly being TRBD2 (6 bases). The V gene's germline CDR1 is KGHSH and CDR2 LQKENI. This CDR3 contains 17 residues. V was shortened by 4 bases and J by 0 bases, with 13 bases between the two germline ends. DNA of the CDR3: TGTGCCAGCTCACGCGACGGGGGAAGCTCTGGGGCCAACGTCCTGACTTTC. Encoded protein: CASSRDGGSSGANVLTF. The full variable domain, its missing parts supplied by reference TRBV18 and TRBJ2-6, is NAGVMQNPRHLVRRRGQEARLRCSPMKGHSHVYWYRQLPEEGLKFMVYLQKENIIDESGMPKERFSAEFPKEGPSILRIQQVVRGDSAAYFCASSRDGGSSGANVLTFGAGSRLTVL.

This rearrangement joins TRBV3-1 (or the pseudogene TRBV3-2) to TRBJ2-5; 10 nucleotides align to TRBD2. V was clipped by 1 base and J by 3 bases; unmatched bases: 11. The CDR3 consists of 18 residues. Germline CDR1 and CDR2: LGHDT and YNNKEL (reference sequence). The CDR3: CASSQGSGGAFQKETQYF. The CDR3 nucleotides are TGTGCCAGCAGCCAAGGAAGCGGGGGGGCCTTTCAAAAAGAGACCCAGTACTTC.

This chain joins TRBV5-1 and TRBJ2-5; perhaps TRBD2 as D (6 bases). The V and J ends lost 0 bases and 13 bases respectively, with 19 bases between them. From germline, CDR1 is SGHRS and CDR2 YFSETQ. The CDR3 extends over 14 amino acids. The CDR3 DNA follows: TGCGCCAGCAGCTTGGACACGGAGGGCAGGACTCGGTACTTC. This encodes CASSLDTEGRTRYF.

This clone came up a few times. V usage is TRBV4-1 and J usage is TRBJ1-5; no definite D call. Trimming pared 1 base from V and 1 base from J, leaving 11 bases between. From germline, CDR1 is MGHRA and CDR2 YSYEKL. The CDR3 spans 16 residues. CDR3 loop: CASSQVRGPSNQPQHF. The CDR3 DNA reads TGCGCCAGCAGCCAAGTCCGAGGACCGAGCAATCAGCCCCAGCATTTT.

The CDR3 spells CASRAGGGGSPLHF. The CDR3 coding sequence is TGTGCCAGCAGGGCAGGGGGCGGTGGTTCACCCCTCCACTTT. The chain recombines TRBV28 with TRBJ1-6; 8 bases align to TRBD1. Germline CDR1 and CDR2: MDHEN and SYDVKM. V shed 6 bases, J shed 9 bases, and the junction held 7 bases outside the gene matches. There are 14 residues in the CDR3.

The V call is TRBV3-1 (or the pseudogene TRBV3-2), the J call TRBJ2-1, with unresolved D. The CDR3 contains 18 residues. V dropped 3 bases and J dropped 0 bases, with 18 bases sitting between them. The germline CDR1 and CDR2 sequences are LGHDT and YNNKEL (reference sequence). Written as DNA, the CDR3 is TGTGCCAGCAGCCAGGAAATTACGGCGGCTAGCTCCTACAATGAGCAGTTCTTC. Protein sequence: CASSQEITAASSYNEQFF.

The chain combines TRBV19 with TRBJ2-5, with 10 bases fitting TRBD2. CDR3 length: 17 amino acids. V shed 3 bases and J 7 bases; nucleotides not matched to a gene: 14. Germline values: CDR1 LNHDA, CDR2 SQIVND (reference sequence). CDR3 nucleotide sequence: TGTGCCAGTAGTATGAGGGCTAGCGGGGGTAAGATGACGACCCAGTACTTC. It yields the protein CASSMRASGGKMTTQYF.

The chain couples TRBV2 to TRBJ2-5, with D possibly being TRBD2 (6 bases). V lost 6 bases, J lost 5 bases, and 13 bases lay in between. The CDR3 totals 13 residues. Germline V gene sequence: CDR1 SNHLY, CDR2 FYNNEI. The CDR3 here is CASSPGRRETQYF. CDR3 coding DNA: TGTGCCAGCAGCCCAGGGAGGAGGGAGACCCAGTACTTC.

V and J are TRBV4-1 and TRBJ2-2, with TRBD1 matching 7 bases. There are 15 residues in the CDR3. Germline V CDR1 and CDR2: MGHRA, YSYEKL. The V segment lost 3 bases and the J segment 6 bases; nucleotides outside the gene matches: 7. The CDR3 nucleotides read TGCGCCAGCAGCCACCAGGGGACAGATTCCGGGGAGCTGTTTTTT. This translates into CASSHQGTDSGELFF.

This chain joins TRBV5-6 and TRBJ2-6; possibly TRBD2 for D (5 bases). The CDR3 totals 16 residues. Germline CDR1 SGHDT, CDR2 YYEEEE. V was trimmed by 3 bases and J by 0 bases, leaving 10 bases between them. The CDR3 region has the DNA TGTGCCAGCAGCTACCGGGAAATCTCTGGGGCCAACGTCCTGACTTTC. Translation gives CASSYREISGANVLTF.

CDR3 DNA: TGTGCCAGCAGTTCCTGGACAGGGTTTCTTGGTGAAAAACTGTTTTTT. It translates to CASSSWTGFLGEKLFF. The chain employs TRBV28 and TRBJ1-4; TRBD1 matches 8 bases. Losses at the gene ends were 4 bases for V and 7 bases for J; bases not matched to a gene: 11. Looked up from germline, CDR1 is MDHEN and CDR2 is SYDVKM. CDR3 length: 16 residues.

V usage is TRBV6-5 and J usage is TRBJ2-3; weak D call: TRBD2 (6 bases). Germline loops: CDR1 MNHEY, CDR2 SVGAGI. The V end was cut by 2 bases, the J end by 2 bases, with 14 bases between. The CDR3 extends over 16 amino acids. The CDR3 region has the DNA TGTGCCAGCAGTTACGGGCCGGGGGAGGTCACAGATACGCAGTATTTT. It encodes CASSYGPGEVTDTQYF.

This clone was seen a few times. V usage is TRBV9 and J usage is TRBJ2-2, with TRBD1 identical over 9 bases. The CDR3 runs 15 residues. Losses at the gene ends were 4 bases for V and 4 bases for J; bases not matched to a gene: 5. The V gene's germline CDR1 is SGDLS and CDR2 YYNGEE. The CDR3 sequence is CASSPSGQGTGELFF. The CDR3 DNA reads TGTGCCAGCAGCCCCTCGGGACAGGGCACCGGGGAGCTGTTTTTT. The variable domain in full, with the rest retrieved from reference TRBV9 and TRBJ2-2, is DSGVTQTPKHLITATGQRVTLRCSPRSGDLSVYWYQQSLDQGLQFLIQYYNGEERAKGNILERFSAQQFPDLHSELNLSSLELGDSALYFCASSPSGQGTGELFFGEGSRLTVL.

This clone was seen a single time. J is TRBJ2-7 and V is TRBV9, with TRBD1 matching over 9 bases. The V and J ends lost 0 bases and 0 bases, in that order; junction bases with no gene match: 4. Germline-derived CDR1 and CDR2 are SGDLS and YYNGEE. The CDR3 runs 16 residues. CDR3 nucleotides: TGTGCCAGCAGCGTAGTAAGGGACAGGGCCTCCTACGAGCAGTACGTC. This sequence encodes CASSVVRDRASYEQYV.

The chain links TRBV24-1 to TRBJ2-1, with D perhaps TRBD1 or TRBD2 (5 bases each). Trimming removed 4 bases at V and 10 bases at J, with 16 bases between. This CDR3 is 14 amino acids long. The germline gives CDR1 KGHDR, CDR2 SFDVKD. CDR3 amino acids: CATSDPDMTGEQFF. Here the CDR3 DNA reads TGTGCCACCAGTGACCCGGACATGACGGGGGAGCAGTTCTTC.

This clone occurred a few times. V usage is TRBV29-1 and J usage is TRBJ1-2; TRBD1 is a possible D gene (6 bases). The CDR3 covers 12 residues. The germline CDR1 and CDR2 sequences are SQVTM and ANQGSEA. V dropped 6 bases and J dropped 4 bases, with 12 bases sitting between them. The CDR3 sequence is CSVGPGVYGYTF. The CDR3 region has the DNA TGCAGCGTAGGGCCAGGGGTCTATGGCTACACCTTC.

J is TRBJ1-1 and V is TRBV12-5, with 9 bases that match TRBD1. The CDR3 has 16 residues. Germline CDR1 LGHNT, CDR2 FRNRAP. The ends lost 0 bases at V and 6 bases at J; junction bases unmatched: 8. The CDR3 nucleotides are TGTGCTAGTGGTTTGGTATCGGGACAGGGAGTTGCTGAAGCTTTCTTT. Translation: CASGLVSGQGVAEAFF.

This clone has a handful of counts. The chain employs TRBV27 and TRBJ2-1; a possible D gene is TRBD2 (6 bases). CDR1 and CDR2 from the germline V gene are MNHEY and SMNVEV (reference sequence). The CDR3 length is 16 residues. V lost 8 bases and J lost 9, with 26 bases in between. CDR3: CASYSIRDSKSGEQFF. In nucleotides, the CDR3 is TGTGCCAGCTATTCTATCCGGGACTCAAAGTCGGGTGAGCAGTTCTTC.

This clone occurred a few times. This CDR3 is missing its conserved last phenylalanine or tryptophan, likely due to a read error. No DNA is shown, since the ends of the CDR3 on it are uncertain; the CDR3 is the one TCRdb lists. The V gene is TRBV28, the J gene TRBJ1-2; the D segment call TRBD1 is taken from the table without a DNA check. Germline CDR1 reads MDHEN; CDR2 reads SYDVKM. The CDR3 sequence runs 12 residues, both termini included. This chain's CDR3 is CASSDVNRDRTL.

V is TRBV7-9 and J is TRBJ2-3, with TRBD2 as a possible D gene (5 bases). V lost 0 bases and J 1 base, leaving 11 bases between the germline ends. CDR1 is SEHNR and CDR2 is FQNEAQ in the germline V gene (reference sequence). The CDR3 contains 16 residues. The CDR3 sequence is CASSLAFTEGTDTQYF. The CDR3 region has the DNA TGTGCCAGCAGCTTAGCGTTTACGGAGGGCACAGATACGCAGTATTTT.

The rearrangement uses TRBV29-1 and TRBJ1-5, with D unclear. Germline CDR1 and CDR2: SQVTM and ANQGSEA. V lost 4 bases and J lost 5, with 15 bases in between. The CDR3 spans 14 residues. CDR3 sequence: CSVGSSFGDQPQHF. In DNA form, the CDR3 reads TGCAGCGTTGGAAGTTCCTTCGGGGATCAGCCCCAGCATTTT. The variable domain in full, completed from reference TRBV29-1 and TRBJ1-5, reads SAVISQKPSRDICQRGTSLTIQCQVDSQVTMMFWYRQQPGQSLTLIATANQGSEATYESGFVIDKFPISRPNLTFSTLTVSNMSPEDSSIYLCSVGSSFGDQPQHFGDGTRLSIL.

The chain is built from TRBV7-2 and TRBJ1-1; D is ambiguous. CDR1 and CDR2 from the germline V gene are SGHTA and FQGNSA. V lost 5 bases and J 0 bases, leaving 10 bases between the germline ends. The CDR3 consists of 14 residues. CDR3 nucleotide sequence: TGTGCCAGCAGCCTAAGTAGTATGAACACTGAAGCTTTCTTT. Translation gives CASSLSSMNTEAFF.

V and J are TRBV4-1 and TRBJ1-2; D ambiguous. The CDR3 covers 17 residues. Germline V gene sequence: CDR1 MGHRA, CDR2 YSYEKL. V lost 1 base and J lost 0, with 15 bases in between. In nucleotides, the CDR3 is TGCGCCAGCAGCCAAGTGCACCGAACGAGCCCTAACTATGGCTACACCTTC. It specifies CASSQVHRTSPNYGYTF.